This T cell receptor (beta chain) appears in the sequencing data of a study of T cell repertoires in cytomegalovirus infection (dated by TCRdb to between 2018 and 2021). Looking at the study overall: The HLA type of each donor mattered for the analysis, because public TCR beta signatures pointed to carriage of CMV infection along with the matching HLA type.

A word on this clonotype: Its antigen specificity is not known. Within one base of it there is no much larger clone, and no base qualities were kept.

Findings and caveats that apply to the study as a whole: The ex vivo response was dominated by HLA-C-restricted CMV-specific TCR beta clonotypes, which also provided the single most frequent clonotype in two of eight donors. Carriers of CMV infection plus the relevant HLA type were discriminated by the cumulative frequency of public TCR beta family members in the study cohort and in an independent roughly 370-donor cohort.

The run used an Illumina HiSeq 1500. Using fastp trimming at Q25 and MiXCR clonotype assembly, TCRdb reanalyzed the public sequencing data and kept in-frame beta chains. Identical CDR3 proteins give one entry, which carries the most common genes and DNA. Within this sample are 300,000 to 400,000 distinct CDR3 sequences, with about a sixth of them counted one time only. 8.5% to 10% of the sample is in the top ten clones. The germline V gene (reference sequence) gives CDR1 as LNHDA and CDR2 as SQIVND. V is cut by 3 bases and J by 4 bases, and the space between the germline ends is 11 bases. The CDR3 goes from the cysteine to the phenylalanine over 14 residues. Only CDR3 DNA remains: 42 bases, in frame from the first base.

The sequencing sample was made of PBMCs. The rearranged chain carries TRBV19 and TRBJ2-3; the D gene is perhaps TRBD2, on 5 matching bases. The receptor was isolated from a human donor in good health (CMV status not recorded). Some clones in this sample may be carry-over from other donors' samples. The nucleotides are TGTGCCAGTAGTATCCAGCTAGCTTCAGATACGCAGTATTTT. This gives the protein CASSIQLASDTQYF.